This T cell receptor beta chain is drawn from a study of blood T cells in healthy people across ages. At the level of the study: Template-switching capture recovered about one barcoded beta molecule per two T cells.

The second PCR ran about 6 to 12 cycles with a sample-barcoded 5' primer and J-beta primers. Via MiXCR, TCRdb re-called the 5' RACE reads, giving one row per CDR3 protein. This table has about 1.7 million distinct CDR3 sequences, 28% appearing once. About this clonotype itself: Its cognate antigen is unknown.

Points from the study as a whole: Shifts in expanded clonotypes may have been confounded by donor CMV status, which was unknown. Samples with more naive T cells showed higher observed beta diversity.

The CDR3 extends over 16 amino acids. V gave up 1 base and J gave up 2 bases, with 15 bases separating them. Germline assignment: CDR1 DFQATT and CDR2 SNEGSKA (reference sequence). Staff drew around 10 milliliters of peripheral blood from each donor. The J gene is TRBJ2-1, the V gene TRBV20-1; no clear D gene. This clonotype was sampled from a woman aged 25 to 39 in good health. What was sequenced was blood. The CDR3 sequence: CSARAPLPGAYNEQFF. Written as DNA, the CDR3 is TGCAGTGCTAGAGCGCCCCTCCCCGGAGCCTACAATGAGCAGTTCTTC.